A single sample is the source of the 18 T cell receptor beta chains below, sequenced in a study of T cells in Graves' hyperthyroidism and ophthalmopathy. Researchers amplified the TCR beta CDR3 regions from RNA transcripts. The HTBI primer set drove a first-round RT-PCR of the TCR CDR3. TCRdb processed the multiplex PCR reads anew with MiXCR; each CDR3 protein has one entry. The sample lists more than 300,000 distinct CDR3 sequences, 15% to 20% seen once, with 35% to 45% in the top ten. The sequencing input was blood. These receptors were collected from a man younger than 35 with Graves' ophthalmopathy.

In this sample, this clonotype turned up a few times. DNA for the CDR3: TGTGCCAGCTCACCAGGGGTAAACACCGGGGAGCTGTTTTTT. It yields the protein CASSPGVNTGELFF. The chain has TRBV18 and TRBJ2-2; D gene unclear. Trimming took off 2 bases at V and 2 bases at J, with 6 bases between the two ends. CDR1 is KGHSH, CDR2 LQKENI, per germline. This CDR3 has 14 amino acids.

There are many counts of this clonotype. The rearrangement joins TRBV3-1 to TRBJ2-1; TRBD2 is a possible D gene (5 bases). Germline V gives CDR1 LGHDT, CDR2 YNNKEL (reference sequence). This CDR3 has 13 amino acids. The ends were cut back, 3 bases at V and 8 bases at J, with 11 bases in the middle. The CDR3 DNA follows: TGTGCCAGCAGCCACTACACCGGGGATGAGCAGTTCTTC. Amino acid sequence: CASSHYTGDEQFF.

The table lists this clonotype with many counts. The CDR3 protein is CASSGRDIYSNQPQHF. As DNA, the CDR3 is TGTGCCAGCAGTGGCCGGGACATCTATAGCAATCAGCCCCAGCATTTT. V usage is TRBV6-1 and J usage is TRBJ1-5; TRBD1 is a possible D gene (6 bases). Germline assignment: CDR1 MNHNS and CDR2 SASEGT. V shed 4 bases and J shed 0 bases, with 13 bases lying between them. The CDR3 covers 16 residues.

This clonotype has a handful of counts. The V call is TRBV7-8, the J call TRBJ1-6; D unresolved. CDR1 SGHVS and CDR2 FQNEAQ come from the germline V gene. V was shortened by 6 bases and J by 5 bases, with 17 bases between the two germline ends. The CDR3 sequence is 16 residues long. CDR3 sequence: CASRSKLTLNNSPLHF. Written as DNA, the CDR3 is TGTGCCAGCAGATCTAAGCTTACGCTAAATAATTCACCCCTCCACTTT. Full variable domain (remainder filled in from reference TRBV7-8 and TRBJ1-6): GAGVSQSPRYKVAKRGQDVALRCDPISGHVSLFWYQQALGQGPEFLTYFQNEAQLDKSGLPSDRFFAERPEGSVSTLKIQRTQQEDSAVYLCASRSKLTLNNSPLHFGNGTRLTVT.

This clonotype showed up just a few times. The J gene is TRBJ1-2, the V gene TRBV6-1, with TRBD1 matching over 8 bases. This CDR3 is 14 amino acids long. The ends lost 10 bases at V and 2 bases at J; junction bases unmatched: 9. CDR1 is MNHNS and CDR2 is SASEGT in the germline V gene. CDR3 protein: CATAIGQGNYGYTF. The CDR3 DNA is TGTGCCACCGCGATCGGACAGGGCAACTATGGCTACACCTTC.

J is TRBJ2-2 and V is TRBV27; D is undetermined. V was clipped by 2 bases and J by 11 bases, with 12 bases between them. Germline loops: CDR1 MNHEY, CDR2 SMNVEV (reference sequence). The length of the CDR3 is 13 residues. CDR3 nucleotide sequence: TGTGCCAGCAGTTTAGTGGTCTCTGAAGAGCTGTTTTTT. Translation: CASSLVVSEELFF.

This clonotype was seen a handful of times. CDR3 DNA sequence: TGTGCTAGCTCGGGGGCCAACGTCCTGACTTTC. Encoded protein: CASSGANVLTF. The rearrangement links TRBV12-3 or TRBV12-4 to TRBJ2-6; no clear D. There are 11 residues in the CDR3.

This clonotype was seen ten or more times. The CDR3 nucleotides are TGTGCCAGCCCCAGGGCCATACACCAAGAGACCCAGTACTTC. The encoded protein is CASPRAIHQETQYF. The V gene is TRBV6-1, the J gene TRBJ2-5, with D maybe TRBD1 (5 bases). Germline CDR1 MNHNS, CDR2 SASEGT. This CDR3 is 14 amino acids long. Trimming removed 8 bases from V and 0 bases from J, with 13 bases in between.

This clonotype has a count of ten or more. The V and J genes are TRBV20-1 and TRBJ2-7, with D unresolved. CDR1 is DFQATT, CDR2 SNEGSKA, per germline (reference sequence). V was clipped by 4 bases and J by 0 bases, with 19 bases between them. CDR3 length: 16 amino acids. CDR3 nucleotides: TGCAGTGCTACCCAAGCGCGCTCTAGGAGCTCCTACGAGCAGTACTTC. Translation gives CSATQARSRSSYEQYF.

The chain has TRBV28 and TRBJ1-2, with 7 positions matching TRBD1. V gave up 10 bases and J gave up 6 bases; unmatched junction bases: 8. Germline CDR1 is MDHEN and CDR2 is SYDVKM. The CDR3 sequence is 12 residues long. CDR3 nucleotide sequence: TGTGCCATCCAACAGGGGCGCAATGGCTACACCTTC. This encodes CAIQQGRNGYTF.

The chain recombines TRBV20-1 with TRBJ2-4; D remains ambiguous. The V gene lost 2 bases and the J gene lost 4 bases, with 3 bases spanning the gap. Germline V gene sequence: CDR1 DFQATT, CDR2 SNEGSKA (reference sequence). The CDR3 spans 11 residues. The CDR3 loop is CSARSKNIQYF. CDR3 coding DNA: TGCAGTGCTAGAAGTAAAAACATTCAGTACTTC.

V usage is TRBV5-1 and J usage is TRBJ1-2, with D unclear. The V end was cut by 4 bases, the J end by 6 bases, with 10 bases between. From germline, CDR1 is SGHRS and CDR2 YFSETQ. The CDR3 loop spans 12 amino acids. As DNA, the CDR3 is TGCGCCAGCAGCGAGGGTACTCATGGCTACACCTTC. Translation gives CASSEGTHGYTF.

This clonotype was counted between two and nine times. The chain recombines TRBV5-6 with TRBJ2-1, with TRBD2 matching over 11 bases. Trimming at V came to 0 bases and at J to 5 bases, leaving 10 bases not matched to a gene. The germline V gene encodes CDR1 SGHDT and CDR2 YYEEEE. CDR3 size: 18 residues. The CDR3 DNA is TGTGCCAGCAGCTTGGAAGTTCTAGCGGGGGGTACAAACAATGAGCAGTTCTTC. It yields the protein CASSLEVLAGGTNNEQFF.

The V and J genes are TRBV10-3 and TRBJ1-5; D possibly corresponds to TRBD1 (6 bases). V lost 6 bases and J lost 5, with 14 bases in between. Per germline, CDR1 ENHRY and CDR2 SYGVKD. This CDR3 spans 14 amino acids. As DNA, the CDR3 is TGTGCCATCAGCAACGGACAGAAGGATCAGCCCCAGCATTTT. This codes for CAISNGQKDQPQHF.

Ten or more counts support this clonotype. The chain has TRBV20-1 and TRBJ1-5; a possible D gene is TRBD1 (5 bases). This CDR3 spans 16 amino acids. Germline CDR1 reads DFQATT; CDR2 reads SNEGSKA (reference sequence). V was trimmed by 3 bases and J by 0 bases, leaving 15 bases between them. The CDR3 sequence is CSASKGTGNSNQPQHF. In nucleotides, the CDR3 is TGCAGTGCTAGCAAAGGGACGGGCAATAGCAATCAGCCCCAGCATTTT.

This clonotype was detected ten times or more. The CDR3 region is CSARPRGIRGETQYF. The CDR3 coding sequence is TGCAGTGCTAGACCGAGGGGGATCCGGGGTGAGACCCAGTACTTC. The chain joins TRBV20-1 to TRBJ2-5; the D gene is possibly TRBD1 (6 bases). This CDR3 is built from 15 residues. Germline-derived CDR1 and CDR2 are DFQATT and SNEGSKA (reference sequence). Trimming left V 2 bases short and J 5 bases short, with 18 bases between.

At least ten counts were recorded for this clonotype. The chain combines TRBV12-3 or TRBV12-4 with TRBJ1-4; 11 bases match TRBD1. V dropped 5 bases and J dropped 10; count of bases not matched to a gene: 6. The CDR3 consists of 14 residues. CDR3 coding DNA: TGTGCCAGCAGTCGGACAGGGGGCGGGAGAAAACTGTTTTTT. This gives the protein CASSRTGGGRKLFF.

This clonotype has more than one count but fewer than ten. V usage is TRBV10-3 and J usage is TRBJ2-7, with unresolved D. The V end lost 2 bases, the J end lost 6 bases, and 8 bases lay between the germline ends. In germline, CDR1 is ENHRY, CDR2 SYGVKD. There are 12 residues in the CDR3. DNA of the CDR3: TGTGCCATCAGTGAGACAGCATCCGAGCAGTACTTC. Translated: CAISETASEQYF.